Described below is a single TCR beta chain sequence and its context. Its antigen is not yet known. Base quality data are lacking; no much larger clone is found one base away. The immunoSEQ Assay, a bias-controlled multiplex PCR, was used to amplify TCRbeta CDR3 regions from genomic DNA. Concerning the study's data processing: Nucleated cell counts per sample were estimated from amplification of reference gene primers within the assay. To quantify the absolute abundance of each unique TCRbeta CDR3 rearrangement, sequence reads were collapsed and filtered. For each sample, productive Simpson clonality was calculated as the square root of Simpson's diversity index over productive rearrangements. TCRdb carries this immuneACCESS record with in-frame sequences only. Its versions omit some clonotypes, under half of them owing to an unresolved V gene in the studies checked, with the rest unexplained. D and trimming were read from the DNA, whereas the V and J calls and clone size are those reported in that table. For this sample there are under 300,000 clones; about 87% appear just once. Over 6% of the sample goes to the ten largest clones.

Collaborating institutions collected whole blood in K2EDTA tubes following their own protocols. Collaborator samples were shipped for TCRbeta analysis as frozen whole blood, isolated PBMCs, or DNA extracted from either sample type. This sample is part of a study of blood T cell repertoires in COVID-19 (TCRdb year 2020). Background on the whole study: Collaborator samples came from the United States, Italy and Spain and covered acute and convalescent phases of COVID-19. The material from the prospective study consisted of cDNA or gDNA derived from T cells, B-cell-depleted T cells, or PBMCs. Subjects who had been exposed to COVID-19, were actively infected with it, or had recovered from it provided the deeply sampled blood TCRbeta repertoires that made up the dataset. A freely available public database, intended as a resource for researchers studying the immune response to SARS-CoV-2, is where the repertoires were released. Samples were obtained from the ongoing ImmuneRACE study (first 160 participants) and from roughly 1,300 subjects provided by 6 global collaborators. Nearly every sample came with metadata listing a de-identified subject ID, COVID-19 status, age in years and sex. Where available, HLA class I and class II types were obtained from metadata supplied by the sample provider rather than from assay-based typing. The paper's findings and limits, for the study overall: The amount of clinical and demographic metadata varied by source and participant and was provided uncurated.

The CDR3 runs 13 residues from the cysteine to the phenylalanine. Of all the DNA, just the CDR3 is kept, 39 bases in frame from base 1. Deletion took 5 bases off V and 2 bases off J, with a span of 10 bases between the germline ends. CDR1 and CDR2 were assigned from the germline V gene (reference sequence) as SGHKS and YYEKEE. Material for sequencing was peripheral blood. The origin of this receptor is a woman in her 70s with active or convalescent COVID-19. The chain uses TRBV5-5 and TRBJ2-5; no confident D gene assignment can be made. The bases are TGTGCCAGCAGTCAAGCCCCTCAAGAGACCCAGTACTTC. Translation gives CASSQAPQETQYF.